The 14 T cell receptor beta chains below all came from one sample that was sequenced in a study of regulatory T cells in long-lasting Graves disease. Building of the TCR beta libraries involved iRepertoire HTBI primers and Arm-PCR of CDR3 regions. One entry per CDR3 protein results from TCRdb running MiXCR on the multiplex PCR reads. The table records 450,000 to 600,000 distinct CDR3 sequences, around 15% of them present only once. As to time point: newly diagnosed GD, antithyroid drugs for less than 3 months. The TCR library used RNA extracted from PBMCs. These same records also appear under a second study, on T cells in Graves' hyperthyroidism and ophthalmopathy.

The sample consisted of peripheral blood mononuclear cells (PBMCs), taken at new diagnosis, from a patient treated with antithyroid drugs. These receptors originate from a man in his forties with Graves disease.

Only a few counts were recorded for this clonotype. This rearrangement joins TRBV28 to TRBJ2-2, with 8 bases identical to TRBD2. V was clipped by 8 bases and J by 4 bases; unmatched bases: 12. The CDR3 loop spans 16 amino acids. Germline V gene data show CDR1 as MDHEN and CDR2 as SYDVKM. CDR3 in amino acids: CASRGGSGGRTGELFF. In DNA form, the CDR3 reads TGTGCCAGCCGTGGGGGGTCGGGAGGGCGCACCGGGGAGCTGTTTTTT. Looking up the rest from reference TRBV28 and TRBJ2-2 gives the full variable domain: DVKVTQSSRYLVKRTGEKVFLECVQDMDHENMFWYRQDPGLGLRLIYFSYDVKMKEKGDIPEGYSVSREKKERFSLILESASTNQTSMYLCASRGGSGGRTGELFFGEGSRLTVL.

Points on this clonotype: A read error is possible here, since a much larger clone lies one base away. J is TRBJ2-7 and V is TRBV24-1; 7 bases line up with TRBD1. The V gene's germline CDR1 is KGHDR and CDR2 SFDVKD. The CDR3 runs 14 residues. With 0 bases clipped from V and 5 bases from J, the junction kept 3 bases outside the gene matches. The CDR3, as DNA: TGTGCCACCAGTGATTTGGGGCAGGGGGACGAGCAGTACTTC. It specifies CATSDLGQGDEQYF.

Comment on this clonotype: A read error may be the cause here, since a much bigger clone is one base away. This chain links TRBV27 with TRBJ2-5; D gene unclear. The CDR3 extends over 15 amino acids. Germline CDR1 reads MNHEY; CDR2 reads SMNVEV (reference sequence). The CDR3 sequence is CASSFSGFVRETQYF. The CDR3 DNA reads TGTGCCAGCAGTTTTTCTGGGTTCGTCCGAGAGACCCAGTACTTT.

Worth noting for this clonotype: A much larger clone differs from this one at a single base, so this may be a read error. CDR3 in DNA: TGTGCCAGCAGTTGGGGGACAGGGAGGATAGCCAAAACCATTCAGTACTTC. This encodes CASSWGTGRIAKTIQYF. J is TRBJ2-4 and V is TRBV6-5; 9 nucleotides line up with TRBD1. The CDR3 length is 17 residues. Germline CDR1 and CDR2: MNHEY and SVGAGI.

This clonotype was counted many times. This rearrangement joins TRBV5-1 to TRBJ2-1, with 11 bases fitting TRBD2. The CDR3 is made up of 16 amino acids. V shed 4 bases and J 4 bases; nucleotides not matched to a gene: 7. The germline CDR1 and CDR2 sequences are SGHRS and YFSETQ. CDR3 in amino acids: CASSLRLAGIYNEQFF. The CDR3 bases are TGCGCCAGCAGCCTAAGACTAGCGGGGATATACAATGAGCAGTTCTTC.

This clonotype was counted ten times or more. The chain recombines TRBV24-1 with TRBJ2-1; D unclear. CDR3 length: 15 amino acids. V lost 3 bases, J lost 0 bases, and 8 bases lay in between. Germline V gives CDR1 KGHDR, CDR2 SFDVKD. CDR3 in DNA: TGTGCCACCAGTGATATCCAGAGCTCCTACAATGAGCAGTTCTTC. Its protein is CATSDIQSSYNEQFF.

This clonotype was recorded at least ten times. The rearrangement links TRBV12-3 or TRBV12-4 to TRBJ2-1; 8 bases match TRBD2. Unmatched junction bases numbered 1, after V lost 3 bases and J lost 3 bases. The CDR3 is 14 residues long. This CDR3 reads CASSFGTSYNEQFF. In nucleotides, the CDR3 is TGTGCCAGCAGTTTCGGGACTAGCTACAATGAGCAGTTCTTC.

The genes are TRBV2 and TRBJ1-4; no definite D call. V was trimmed by 5 bases and J by 2 bases, leaving 12 bases between them. CDR1 and CDR2 from the germline V gene are SNHLY and FYNNEI. The CDR3 is made up of 15 amino acids. The CDR3 sequence is CASSFLGSTNEKLFF. As DNA, the CDR3 is TGTGCCAGCAGTTTTTTAGGGTCTACTAATGAAAAACTGTTTTTT.

This clonotype was seen a single time. Being one base from a much bigger clone, this may be a read error. The rearrangement joins TRBV3-1 to TRBJ2-1; possible D gene TRBD1, 5 bases. Germline V gene data show CDR1 as LGHDT and CDR2 as YNNKEL (reference sequence). Trimming removed 1 base from V and 10 bases from J, with 14 bases in between. This CDR3 region has 14 residues. The CDR3 DNA reads as TGTGCCAGCAGCCAAGGACAGCCGACCTACGAGCAGTTCTTC. Translating it yields CASSQGQPTYEQFF.

This clonotype showed up just a few times. The J gene is TRBJ1-4, the V gene TRBV15; D is uncertain. Germline V lookup: CDR1 LNHNV, CDR2 YYDKDF (reference sequence). This CDR3 contains 13 residues. Trimming took 11 bases from V and 0 from J, leaving 10 bases between them. This chain's CDR3 is CAASRSTNEKLFF. CDR3 bases: TGTGCCGCATCTAGGTCAACTAATGAAAAACTGTTTTTT.

This clonotype was seen ten or more times. The chain is built from TRBV2 and TRBJ2-3; TRBD2 aligns across 12 bases. CDR3 size: 14 residues. With V trimmed by 6 bases and J by 5 bases, 3 bases remained unmatched. CDR1 is SNHLY and CDR2 is FYNNEI in the germline V gene. The CDR3 coding sequence is TGTGCCAGCAGCTGGGGACTAGCGGGAGATACGCAGTATTTT. Translated: CASSWGLAGDTQYF.

This clonotype was observed many times. V and J are TRBV2 and TRBJ2-7; no firm D call. This CDR3 comprises 13 residues. Deletions cut 8 bases from V and 0 bases from J, with 11 bases between. Germline V gene lookup returns CDR1 SNHLY and CDR2 FYNNEI. The CDR3 protein is CASEEESSYEQYF. CDR3 bases: TGTGCCAGCGAAGAGGAGAGCTCCTACGAGCAGTACTTC.

The rearrangement uses TRBV6-1 and TRBJ1-5; D may be TRBD1 (6 bases). From germline, CDR1 is MNHNS and CDR2 SASEGT. The germline V and J ends were trimmed by 5 bases and 8 bases, with 28 bases remaining between them. This CDR3 spans 18 amino acids. Here the CDR3 DNA reads TGTGCCAGCAGTCCGCGGGGGGGGGGGCCCAGGCCCGGAGAGCCCCAGCATTTT. Translating it yields CASSPRGGGPRPGEPQHF.

There are a few counts of this clonotype. An end of the junction differs from the germline gene, which may be a read error. The chain uses TRBV5-1 and TRBJ2-3, with no clear D. The CDR3 spans 15 residues. Germline assignment: CDR1 SGHRS and CDR2 YFSETQ. DNA of the CDR3: TGTGCCAGCAGCTTGGCGCCCGTGGCGATAGATACGCAGTATTTT. This codes for CASSLAPVAIDTQYF.